The 28 T cell receptor beta chains given below trace back to one sample, sequenced in a study of T-cell memory formation after mild COVID-19. TCRdb re-analysed the 5' RACE reads in MiXCR, keeping a single row per CDR3 protein. In the table there are tens of thousands of distinct CDR3 sequences, about a quarter of which are singletons. The sample consisted of PBMCs or a T cell subset sorted from them (not recorded which). The receptors shown here come from a young man who had mild COVID-19 (a few samples of this study predate the infection). Cell type and time point are not known.

The chain joins TRBV12-3 or TRBV12-4 to TRBJ1-1; 10 nucleotides align to TRBD1. The CDR3 is 14 amino acids. V shed 5 bases, J shed 10 bases, and the junction held 10 bases outside the gene matches. CDR3 sequence: CASSGQGEPNLAFF. The CDR3 DNA is TGTGCCAGCAGTGGACAGGGGGAGCCTAACCTAGCTTTCTTT.

This clonotype was counted a few times. The V call is TRBV13, the J call TRBJ2-4, with a tentative D call TRBD2 (6 bases). Between the trimmed V and J ends, which lost 5 bases and 3 bases, there was a span of 14 bases. This CDR3 comprises 15 residues. Germline-derived CDR1 and CDR2 are PRHDT and FYEKMQ (reference sequence). The CDR3 is CASSPTGDFKNIQYF. The CDR3 nucleotides are TGTGCCAGCAGCCCGACTGGGGACTTCAAAAACATTCAGTACTTC.

This clonotype was observed many times. The V gene is TRBV25-1, the J gene TRBJ1-5, with D unresolved. This CDR3 is 16 amino acids long. The V end was cut by 2 bases, the J end by 1 base, with 12 bases between. The germline V gene has CDR1 MGHDK and CDR2 SYGVNS. CDR3 sequence: CASSETNSWSNQPQHF. The CDR3 DNA is TGTGCCAGCAGTGAAACGAACAGTTGGAGCAATCAGCCCCAGCATTTT.

Only one count was recorded for this clonotype. This rearrangement joins TRBV7-9 to TRBJ1-2; 10 bases fit TRBD1. CDR1 is SEHNR and CDR2 is FQNEAQ in the germline V gene (reference sequence). V gave up 8 bases and J gave up 4 bases; unmatched junction bases: 10. CDR3 length equals 15 residues. The CDR3 coding sequence is TGTGCCAGCTACGGACCCGGGACAGGGGCCTATGGCTACACCTTC. Translation: CASYGPGTGAYGYTF.

The chain recombines TRBV10-2 with TRBJ2-5, with D hard to call. Trimming took 2 bases from V and 5 from J, leaving 6 bases between them. The CDR3 is 12 amino acids. The germline V gene has CDR1 WSHSY and CDR2 SAAADI. The CDR3 protein is CASSERLETQYF. CDR3 nucleotides: TGCGCCAGCAGTGAGCGGCTGGAGACCCAGTACTTC.

Only a few counts were recorded for this clonotype. The rearrangement links TRBV4-1 to TRBJ1-5; D is possibly TRBD1 (6 bases). Germline CDR1 and CDR2: MGHRA and YSYEKL. The CDR3 runs 15 residues. Trimming removed 1 base at V and 3 bases at J, with 10 bases between. The CDR3 sequence is CASSQVRQDNQPQHF. CDR3 bases: TGCGCCAGCAGCCAAGTGCGACAGGACAATCAGCCCCAGCATTTT.

In regard to this clonotype: One end of the junction does not line up with germline, which may come from a read error. The DNA of the CDR3 is TGTGCCAGCAGCCAAGCCCCCGGGGCAATATTCTTC. Encoded protein: CASSQAPGAIFF. The chain uses TRBV4-2 and TRBJ2-7; TRBD1 or TRBD2 may be the D gene (5 bases each). The CDR3 has 12 residues. Germline V CDR1 and CDR2: LGHNA, YNFKEQ.

The genes are TRBV7-2 and TRBJ2-3, with no clear D. Germline CDR1 reads SGHTA; CDR2 reads FQGNSA. The CDR3 contains 13 residues. V was trimmed by 5 bases and J by 6 bases, leaving 12 bases between them. This CDR3 is CASSPPEGDTQYF. CDR3 bases: TGTGCCAGCAGCCCTCCTGAAGGGGATACGCAGTATTTT.

The rearrangement uses TRBV10-3 and TRBJ1-5; D remains unclear. V lost 2 bases and J lost 5, with 10 bases in between. Germline CDR1 ENHRY, CDR2 SYGVKD. The CDR3 is 14 residues long. CDR3 residues: CAISERARDQPQHF. DNA of the CDR3: TGTGCCATCAGTGAGAGGGCGCGAGATCAGCCCCAGCATTTT.

This chain joins TRBV5-4 and TRBJ1-2; 10 positions agree with TRBD1. The CDR3 contains 14 residues. CDR1 is SGHNT and CDR2 is YYREEE in the germline V gene (reference sequence). The V segment lost 6 bases and the J segment 2 bases; nucleotides outside the gene matches: 4. DNA of the CDR3: TGTGCCAGCACCCTGGGACAGGGGAACTATGGCTACACCTTC. Encoded protein: CASTLGQGNYGYTF.

The chain combines TRBV14 with TRBJ2-3; either TRBD1 or TRBD2 may fit D (6 bases each). The CDR3 is 13 amino acids. Trimming cost V 1 base and J 7 bases, with 9 bases left between them. Germline V CDR1 and CDR2: SGHDN, FVKESK. The CDR3, as DNA: TGTGCCAGCAGCCAAGCGGGGGCAAATACGCAGTATTTT. Amino acid sequence: CASSQAGANTQYF.

This clonotype was picked up a small number of times. The chain couples TRBV27 to TRBJ2-1; 7 nucleotides align to TRBD1. Germline-derived CDR1 and CDR2 are MNHEY and SMNVEV (reference sequence). The CDR3 length is 13 residues. V dropped 2 bases and J dropped 8; count of bases not matched to a gene: 3. CDR3 sequence: CASSLEGADEQFF. In nucleotides, the CDR3 is TGTGCCAGCAGTTTAGAGGGGGCGGATGAGCAGTTCTTC.

This clonotype has a single count. The gene calls are TRBV6-2 or TRBV6-3 and TRBJ2-2, with 7 bases aligning to TRBD2. The CDR3 runs to 17 residues. In germline, CDR1 is MNHEY, CDR2 SVGEGT. With 4 bases clipped from V and 2 bases from J, the junction kept 10 bases outside the gene matches. The DNA of the CDR3 is TGTGCCAGCAGTTTATTTTCGGGGGGACGAAACACCGGGGAGCTGTTTTTT. This gives the protein CASSLFSGGRNTGELFF.

The chain uses TRBV20-1 and TRBJ2-7; a possible D gene is TRBD2 (5 bases). Germline assignment: CDR1 DFQATT and CDR2 SNEGSKA (reference sequence). CDR3 length: 15 residues. The V and J ends lost 0 bases and 2 bases respectively, with 14 bases between them. CDR3 coding DNA: TGCAGTGCTAGAGATCCGGGCGGGCCCACCTACGAGCAGTACGTC. It translates to CSARDPGGPTYEQYV.

The chain combines TRBV10-3 with TRBJ2-3; 7 positions agree with TRBD1. The CDR3 spans 13 residues. J gave up 0 bases and V 8 bases, and 2 bases lay outside the gene matches. From germline, CDR1 is ENHRY and CDR2 SYGVKD. CDR3 amino acids: CAIPGGSTDTQYF. CDR3 nucleotides: TGTGCCATCCCAGGGGGAAGCACAGATACGCAGTATTTT.

The chain has TRBV12-3 or TRBV12-4 and TRBJ2-3; 11 bases match TRBD1. The CDR3 sequence is 15 residues long. With V trimmed by 6 bases and J by 5 bases, 7 bases remained unmatched. Written as DNA, the CDR3 is TGTGCCAGCAGCCACCCGGGACAGGGGGAAGATACGCAGTATTTT. It specifies CASSHPGQGEDTQYF.

This clonotype has just a few counts. This chain uses TRBV2 with TRBJ2-7; D perhaps matches TRBD1 (6 bases). This CDR3 spans 11 amino acids. CDR1 and CDR2 from the germline V gene are SNHLY and FYNNEI. Deletions cut 9 bases from V and 3 bases from J, with 9 bases between. CDR3 nucleotide sequence: TGTGCCAGTATGGACAGCTACGAGCAGTACGTC. Translation: CASMDSYEQYV.

The rearrangement uses TRBV7-9 and TRBJ2-1; D is undetermined. The CDR3 runs 11 residues. V lost 2 bases to trimming and J lost 7 bases, with 3 bases between them. Germline CDR1 is SEHNR and CDR2 is FQNEAQ (reference sequence). The CDR3 loop reads CASSLINEQFF. CDR3 DNA sequence: TGTGCCAGCAGCTTAATTAATGAGCAGTTCTTC.

This clonotype was observed at least ten times. The gene calls are TRBV6-4 and TRBJ2-2, with 10 bases that match TRBD2. Germline-derived CDR1 and CDR2 are MRHNA and SNTAGT. Germline trimming cut 3 bases from V and 4 bases from J; bases unmatched to any gene: 2. The length of the CDR3 is 15 residues. In nucleotides, the CDR3 is TGTGCCAGCAGTGAAAGCGGGGGGGCCACCGGGGAGCTGTTTTTT. Translated: CASSESGGATGELFF.

This rearrangement joins TRBV6-2 or TRBV6-3 to TRBJ1-6; possibly TRBD1 for D (5 bases). CDR3 length: 14 amino acids. V was trimmed by 5 bases and J by 6 bases, leaving 11 bases between them. CDR1 is MNHEY and CDR2 is SVGEGT in the germline V gene. In DNA form, the CDR3 reads TGTGCCAGCAGTAACCGCGGGGCTAATTCACCCCTCCACTTT. Amino acids: CASSNRGANSPLHF.

This clonotype was observed a few times. This rearrangement joins TRBV28 to TRBJ2-7, with 8 positions matching TRBD1. The CDR3 contains 17 residues. From germline, CDR1 is MDHEN and CDR2 SYDVKM. V was pared by 6 bases and J by 5 bases, with 18 bases of the junction left unmatched. Written as DNA, the CDR3 is TGTGCCAGCAGATACATTCTCGGGACAGGCTCCTTAGACGAGCAGTACGTC. It is translated as CASRYILGTGSLDEQYV.

The J gene is TRBJ2-5, the V gene TRBV7-2, with D possibly being TRBD1 (6 bases). Germline CDR1 SGHTA, CDR2 FQGNSA. Trimming cost V 3 bases and J 2 bases, with 28 bases left between them. The CDR3 length is 20 residues. CDR3 nucleotides: TGTGCCAGCAGCTTTGTTCACCAGGGGATTTTTCGACCCAAACAAGAGACCCAGTACTTC. It yields the protein CASSFVHQGIFRPKQETQYF.

CDR3 sequence: CASSRQNEQFF. The DNA of the CDR3 is TGTGCCAGCAGCAGACAGAATGAGCAGTTCTTC. The chain uses TRBV21-1 and TRBJ2-1; the tabulated D call, TRBD1, remains unverified against the DNA. TRBV21-1 has pseudogene status. The CDR3 length is 11 residues.

There are a few counts of this clonotype. The gene calls are TRBV4-1 and TRBJ2-2; no clear D. CDR3 length: 14 residues. V was trimmed by 3 bases and J by 3 bases, leaving 8 bases between them. The germline V gene encodes CDR1 MGHRA and CDR2 YSYEKL. The CDR3 region is CASSHHHDTGELFF. CDR3 nucleotides: TGCGCCAGCAGCCATCACCACGACACCGGGGAGCTGTTTTTT.

The chain couples TRBV7-2 to TRBJ1-1; D uncertain. V was clipped by 2 bases and J by 9 bases, with 10 bases between them. This CDR3 is built from 12 residues. Per germline, CDR1 SGHTA and CDR2 FQGNSA. CDR3 bases: TGTGCCAGCAGCTTATTGCAGGTGCAAGCTTTCTTT. Its translation is CASSLLQVQAFF. Looking up the rest from reference TRBV7-2 and TRBJ1-1 gives the full variable domain: GAGVSQSPSNKVTEKGKDVELRCDPISGHTALYWYRQSLGQGLEFLIYFQGNSAPDKSGLPSDRFSAERTGGSVSTLTIQRTQQEDSAVYLCASSLLQVQAFFGQGTRLTVV.

The gene calls are TRBV5-5 and TRBJ2-1; D not resolved. This CDR3 is 14 amino acids long. Deletions cut 2 bases from V and 9 bases from J, with 15 bases between. Germline CDR1 and CDR2: SGHKS and YYEKEE (reference sequence). The CDR3 bases are TGTGCCAGCAGCTTCTTTTTTACCACGCCTGAGCAGTTCTTC. It codes for CASSFFFTTPEQFF.

This clonotype came up a few times. The chain is built from TRBV4-1 and TRBJ1-1; no firm D call. Germline lookup yields CDR1 MGHRA and CDR2 YSYEKL. The CDR3 has 15 amino acids. The V end lost 1 base, the J end lost 0 bases, and 9 bases lay between the germline ends. In DNA form, the CDR3 reads TGCGCCAGCAGCCAAGTTTTCCGATTGAACACTGAAGCTTTCTTT. Translated: CASSQVFRLNTEAFF.

The genes are TRBV7-9 and TRBJ1-1, with D tentatively TRBD1 (5 bases). Trimming cost V 1 base and J 1 base, with 10 bases left between them. This CDR3 is 15 amino acids long. Germline V CDR1 and CDR2: SEHNR, FQNEAQ (reference sequence). The CDR3 protein is CASSLVRQGNTEAFF. The CDR3 DNA reads as TGTGCCAGCAGCTTAGTTCGCCAGGGGAACACTGAAGCTTTCTTT.